Shown below are 7 T cell receptor beta chains from a single sample sequenced in a study of blood T cells in healthy people across ages. The authors ran a second PCR of about 6 to 11 cycles using a sample-barcoded 5' primer and a J-beta primer mix. Via MiXCR, TCRdb re-called the 5' RACE reads, giving one row per CDR3 protein. There are hundreds of thousands of distinct CDR3 sequences in the sample; just under 25% occur only once, and 9.4% lies in the top ten. The sample was also reused in another study, on T cells of mothers and their children.

Sequencing was done on a sample of blood. These receptor sequences come from a boy aged 5-17 years in good health.

V and J are TRBV7-8 and TRBJ1-5; weak D call: TRBD1 (6 bases). The CDR3 is 14 residues long. With 4 bases removed from V and 4 bases from J, the gap between germline ends came to 11 bases. Germline values: CDR1 SGHVS, CDR2 FQNEAQ. In nucleotides, the CDR3 is TGTGCCAGCAGCTCCGGACAGCTTAATCAGCCCCAGCATTTT. Translated: CASSSGQLNQPQHF.

This chain uses TRBV4-1 with TRBJ1-3; perhaps TRBD1 as D (5 bases). The CDR3 extends over 15 amino acids. Trimming removed 2 bases at V and 2 bases at J, with 10 bases between. Germline CDR1 is MGHRA and CDR2 is YSYEKL. CDR3 amino acids: CASSQPRAPGNTIYF. In nucleotides, the CDR3 is TGCGCCAGCAGCCAACCCAGGGCTCCTGGAAACACCATATATTTT.

This clonotype was observed a handful of times. The chain joins TRBV20-1 to TRBJ2-1, with TRBD2 matching over 10 bases. Germline V gene sequence: CDR1 DFQATT, CDR2 SNEGSKA (reference sequence). The V segment lost 6 bases and the J segment 5 bases; nucleotides outside the gene matches: 1. The CDR3 has 12 residues. The CDR3 sequence: CSALAGDNEQFF. The CDR3 bases are TGCAGTGCCCTAGCGGGAGACAATGAGCAGTTCTTC.

There are a few counts of this clonotype. V and J are TRBV9 and TRBJ1-2; tentative D call: TRBD1 (6 bases). CDR3 size: 13 residues. The V gene lost 4 bases and the J gene lost 4 bases, with 11 bases spanning the gap. Germline CDR1 SGDLS, CDR2 YYNGEE. CDR3 nucleotides: TGTGCCAGCAGCCCCCAGGGGACCTATGGCTACACCTTC. Protein product: CASSPQGTYGYTF.

The table lists this clonotype with a few counts. The rearrangement uses TRBV7-9 and TRBJ2-1, with 9 bases identical to TRBD1. CDR3 size: 18 residues. Germline CDR1 is SEHNR and CDR2 is FQNEAQ (reference sequence). The trim removed 3 bases at V and 9 bases at J, leaving 18 bases unmatched. The CDR3 spells CASSFSSGWDRDHGEQFF. CDR3 DNA: TGTGCCAGCAGCTTTAGCAGTGGCTGGGACAGGGATCATGGTGAGCAGTTCTTC.

This clonotype was observed a few times. The rearrangement uses TRBV28 and TRBJ2-7; D uncertain. V was shortened by 5 bases and J by 2 bases, with 13 bases between the two germline ends. CDR3 length: 14 amino acids. Germline loops: CDR1 MDHEN, CDR2 SYDVKM. Here the CDR3 DNA reads TGTGCCAGCAGTATCCAGCTAGGGACCTACGAGCAGTACTTC. The encoded protein is CASSIQLGTYEQYF.

V is TRBV2 and J is TRBJ2-5; a possible D gene is TRBD2 (6 bases). The CDR3 spans 14 residues. Per germline, CDR1 SNHLY and CDR2 FYNNEI. With 7 bases removed from V and 1 base from J, the gap between germline ends came to 13 bases. CDR3 DNA: TGTGCCAGCAAACACCGGGACTCCCAAGAGACCCAGTACTTC. It translates to CASKHRDSQETQYF.